Below, 27 T cell receptor beta chains from the same sample are listed, as sequenced in a study of blood T cell repertoires in COVID-19. The repertoire was sequenced with immunoSEQ multiplex PCR; TCRdb's copy has only in-frame clones and lacks some. The data show roughly 420,000 clones, around 87% seen once. Sequencing input: PBMCs or T cells enriched from blood (not recorded which). The receptors derive from a woman aged 25 to 39 with acute COVID-19.

The rearrangement links TRBV9 to TRBJ2-1; 10 nucleotides agree with TRBD2. V trimming: 1 base; J trimming: 6 bases; junction bases outside the gene matches: 4. There are 15 residues in the CDR3. The V gene's germline CDR1 is SGDLS and CDR2 YYNGEE. In DNA form, the CDR3 reads TGTGCCAGCAGCGTACTCAGCGGGGGGGCCAATGAGCAGTTCTTC. The encoded protein is CASSVLSGGANEQFF. The full variable domain, its missing parts supplied by reference TRBV9 and TRBJ2-1, is DSGVTQTPKHLITATGQRVTLRCSPRSGDLSVYWYQQSLDQGLQFLIQYYNGEERAKGNILERFSAQQFPDLHSELNLSSLELGDSALYFCASSVLSGGANEQFFGPGTRLTVL.

The chain employs TRBV4-1 and TRBJ1-4; a weak D match, TRBD1 (5 bases). Trimming left V 4 bases short and J 4 bases short, with 10 bases between. Germline V gene data show CDR1 as MGHRA and CDR2 as YSYEKL. CDR3 length: 14 residues. The CDR3 nucleotides read TGCGCCAGCAGCCCGGCGGGGGGTAATGAAAAACTGTTTTTT. Its translation: CASSPAGGNEKLFF.

The gene calls are TRBV4-1 and TRBJ1-4; a weak D match, TRBD1 (6 bases). Trimming shortened V by 4 bases and J by 6 bases, and 15 bases separated the two germline ends. CDR3 length equals 15 residues. Germline CDR1 MGHRA, CDR2 YSYEKL. Here the CDR3 reads CASSPWEQGHEKLFF. For the CDR3, the DNA is TGCGCCAGCAGCCCGTGGGAACAGGGACATGAAAAACTGTTTTTT.

V is TRBV5-8 and J is TRBJ2-2, with a weak D call TRBD1 (8 bases). Germline CDR1 and CDR2: SGHTS and YDEGEE. The V and J ends lost 0 bases and 5 bases respectively, with 20 bases between them. This CDR3 has 18 residues. The CDR3 region is CASSLEENTGGGTGELFF. The DNA for the CDR3 is TGTGCCAGCAGCTTGGAAGAAAATACAGGGGGAGGGACCGGGGAGCTGTTTTTT.

The chain joins TRBV6-4 to TRBJ2-1; 7 nucleotides align to TRBD2. Germline V gene sequence: CDR1 MRHNA, CDR2 SNTAGT. J gave up 3 bases and V 4 bases, and 6 bases lay outside the gene matches. This CDR3 is 15 amino acids long. Here the CDR3 DNA reads TGTGCCAGCAGTGCCGGGCTAGCGGACTACAATGAGCAGTTCTTC. It codes for CASSAGLADYNEQFF.

The chain carries TRBV5-4 and TRBJ2-2; 9 bases are shared with TRBD2. The CDR3 contains 16 residues. The germline gives CDR1 SGHNT, CDR2 YYREEE (reference sequence). After removal of 1 base from V and 4 bases from J, the junction contained 5 bases not matched to a gene. CDR3 protein: CASSLPSGGITGELFF. The CDR3 DNA reads TGTGCCAGCAGCTTGCCCAGCGGGGGGATCACCGGGGAGCTGTTTTTT.

The CDR3 protein is CASSELGTPYEQYF. The CDR3 DNA follows: TGTGCCAGCAGTGAACTGGGGACACCTTATGAGCAGTACTTC. The V and J genes are TRBV6-1 and TRBJ2-7; D perhaps matches TRBD1 (6 bases). V lost 2 bases, J lost 7 bases, and 15 bases lay in between. This CDR3 contains 14 residues. Germline CDR1 is MNHNS and CDR2 is SASEGT.

The V gene is TRBV6-6, the J gene TRBJ1-5, with 7 positions matching TRBD1. This CDR3 spans 15 amino acids. The germline V gene encodes CDR1 MNHNY and CDR2 SVGAGI (reference sequence). Trimming removed 2 bases from V and 4 bases from J; junction bases left unmatched: 5. This CDR3 is CASSYRDSLNQPQHF. The CDR3 nucleotides read TGTGCCAGCAGTTACAGGGACAGCTTAAATCAGCCCCAGCATTTT.

The chain is built from TRBV7-9 and TRBJ2-7; 8 bases are shared with TRBD1. The trim removed 3 bases at V and 1 base at J, leaving 5 bases unmatched. Germline CDR1 is SEHNR and CDR2 is FQNEAQ (reference sequence). The CDR3 is made up of 15 amino acids. The CDR3 DNA sequence: TGTGCCAGCAGCTTGGCGACAGGGGTATCCTACGAGCAGTACTTC. Amino acid sequence: CASSLATGVSYEQYF.

The chain links TRBV25-1 to TRBJ1-3; D may be TRBD1 (6 bases). V gave up 3 bases and J gave up 3 bases, with 9 bases separating them. Germline CDR1 reads MGHDK; CDR2 reads SYGVNS. The length of the CDR3 is 14 residues. The CDR3 DNA reads as TGTGCCAGCAGTGAGGGGGGGCTTGGAAACACCATATATTTT. Translation gives CASSEGGLGNTIYF.

This chain links TRBV5-3 with TRBJ1-4, with TRBD1 matching 7 bases. TRBV5-3 is sorted into the ORF group, with uncertain function. V lost 0 bases to trimming and J lost 0 bases; unmatched junction nucleotides: 5. This CDR3 contains 17 residues. As DNA, the CDR3 is TGTGCCAGAAGCTTGGGGGTCGACAGGGCAACTAATGAAAAACTGTTTTTT. Translating gives CARSLGVDRATNEKLFF.

The gene calls are TRBV27 and TRBJ2-1; TRBD2 matches 8 bases. Per the germline V gene, CDR1 is MNHEY and CDR2 is SMNVEV (reference sequence). This CDR3 comprises 13 residues. The V gene end was trimmed by 7 bases and the J gene end by 8 bases; junction bases not matched to a gene: 7. The CDR3 DNA reads as TGTGCCAGCATCGGGACTAGTTTCCATGAGCAGTTCTTC. Protein: CASIGTSFHEQFF.

The V and J genes are TRBV6-2 or TRBV6-3 and TRBJ1-2; no firm D call. V was pared by 2 bases and J by 7 bases, with 8 bases between. The CDR3 contains 12 residues. CDR1 MNHEY and CDR2 SVGEGT come from the germline V gene. The CDR3 protein is CASSYASGGYTF. The CDR3 DNA follows: TGTGCCAGCAGTTACGCTTCCGGTGGCTACACCTTC.

Concerning this clone itself: Compared with germline, one end of the junction differs, possibly owing to a read error. This chain connects TRBV23-1 to TRBJ1-5, with D possibly matching TRBD1 (6 bases). TRBV23-1 is placed among ORFs of uncertain function. The CDR3 consists of 15 residues. The CDR3 reads CASRQSRGRNQPQHF. DNA for the CDR3: TGCGCCAGCAGACAATCGCGGGGGCGAAATCAGCCCCAGCATTTT.

This sequence joins TRBV6-2 or TRBV6-3 and TRBJ1-1, with 9 positions matching TRBD1. The CDR3 loop spans 13 amino acids. CDR1 and CDR2 from the germline V gene are MNHEY and SVGEGT. The ends lost 0 bases at V and 10 bases at J; junction bases unmatched: 3. CDR3 region: CASSYSGTGRAFF. The CDR3 DNA reads as TGTGCCAGCAGTTACTCGGGGACAGGGAGAGCTTTCTTT.

This sequence joins TRBV15 and TRBJ2-3, with D perhaps matching TRBD2 (6 bases). The CDR3 length is 15 residues. Trimming pared 3 bases from V and 7 bases from J, leaving 17 bases between. The germline V gene encodes CDR1 LNHNV and CDR2 YYDKDF (reference sequence). CDR3 loop: CATSRDPGTRNTQYF. The CDR3 nucleotides read TGTGCCACCAGCAGGGACCCCGGGACTCGAAATACGCAGTATTTT.

This clone was detected a few times. The genes are TRBV13 and TRBJ2-2; 9 nucleotides agree with TRBD1. Germline assignment: CDR1 PRHDT and CDR2 FYEKMQ (reference sequence). V shed 5 bases, J shed 1 base, and the junction held 8 bases outside the gene matches. This CDR3 contains 17 residues. CDR3 region: CASSISQGALNTGELFF. CDR3 DNA: TGTGCCAGCAGCATCTCACAGGGGGCCTTGAACACCGGGGAGCTGTTTTTT.

The rearrangement links TRBV18 to TRBJ2-1; D is perhaps TRBD1 (5 bases). This CDR3 comprises 15 residues. CDR1 is KGHSH, CDR2 LQKENI, per germline. Trimming stripped 6 bases from V and 3 bases from J, with 15 bases between. CDR3 nucleotides: TGTGCCAGCTCCCCAAACCGACAGAGCTACAATGAGCAGTTCTTC. This gives the protein CASSPNRQSYNEQFF.

This rearrangement joins TRBV7-6 to TRBJ1-1; 9 nucleotides match TRBD1. CDR1 and CDR2 (germline): SGHVS, FNYEAQ. V lost 3 bases and J lost 0; bases outside the gene matches: 8. The CDR3 sequence is 17 residues long. CDR3 nucleotide sequence: TGTGCCAGCAGCTTCGGGACAGGGCCTTCGTTGAACACTGAAGCTTTCTTT. Protein sequence: CASSFGTGPSLNTEAFF.

Only a few counts were recorded for this clone. The genes are TRBV10-2 and TRBJ1-2; TRBD1 matches at 9 bases. Unmatched junction bases numbered 12, after V lost 9 bases and J lost 4 bases. This CDR3 has 15 residues. Germline CDR1 WSHSY, CDR2 SAAADI. CDR3 residues: CASQSPGQGFYGYTF. CDR3 DNA: TGCGCCAGTCAATCACCGGGACAGGGATTCTATGGCTACACCTTC.

The CDR3 bases are TGTGCCAGCAGAGCGACTAGTGGGGGACACAATGAGCAGTTCTTC. Translating it yields CASRATSGGHNEQFF. The V call is TRBV2, the J call TRBJ2-1, with D possibly TRBD2 on 6 matching bases. Germline CDR1 and CDR2: SNHLY and FYNNEI. The CDR3 consists of 15 residues. Trimming stripped 6 bases from V and 5 bases from J, with 17 bases between.

V is TRBV2 and J is TRBJ1-1; 10 bases match TRBD1. This CDR3 has 17 amino acids. The junction had 7 bases not matched to a gene; V was cut back by 3 bases and J by 0 bases. Looked up from germline, CDR1 is SNHLY and CDR2 is FYNNEI. CDR3 nucleotides: TGTGCCAGCAGTGACCTACGGGACAGGGGTCTGAACACTGAAGCTTTCTTT. This translates into CASSDLRDRGLNTEAFF.

The genes are TRBV6-5 and TRBJ1-1, with TRBD1 as a possible D gene (5 bases). This CDR3 comprises 16 residues. Per germline, CDR1 MNHEY and CDR2 SVGAGI. V was trimmed by 2 bases and J by 1 base, leaving 14 bases between them. The CDR3 loop reads CASSYKSAGPNTEAFF. The CDR3 region has the DNA TGTGCCAGCAGTTACAAGTCGGCAGGGCCGAACACTGAAGCTTTCTTT.

This chain joins TRBV5-4 and TRBJ2-7; 7 positions match TRBD2. The CDR3 consists of 15 residues. Germline V gene sequence: CDR1 SGHNT, CDR2 YYREEE (reference sequence). V was clipped by 0 bases and J by 3 bases; unmatched bases: 6. The DNA for the CDR3 is TGTGCCAGCAGCTTGGGGGGAGGGACTAACTACGAGCAGTACTTC. Translated: CASSLGGGTNYEQYF.

The chain uses TRBV4-1 and TRBJ2-7, with D possibly TRBD1 on 6 matching bases. Trimming left V 1 base short and J 4 bases short, with 14 bases between. The CDR3 is 15 residues long. Germline values: CDR1 MGHRA, CDR2 YSYEKL. The CDR3 protein is CASSQGAGVGYEQYF. In DNA, the CDR3 is TGCGCCAGCAGCCAAGGTGCAGGGGTGGGGTACGAGCAGTACTTC.

This clone was seen more than once but under ten times. The J gene is TRBJ1-6, the V gene TRBV18; D remains unclear. V was clipped by 6 bases and J by 6 bases, with 9 bases between them. CDR1 is KGHSH, CDR2 LQKENI, per germline. The CDR3 consists of 13 residues. This chain's CDR3 is CASSSAPNSPLHF. The CDR3, as DNA: TGTGCCAGCTCCTCTGCGCCTAATTCACCCCTCCACTTT. The full variable domain, completed using reference TRBV18 and TRBJ1-6, is NAGVMQNPRHLVRRRGQEARLRCSPMKGHSHVYWYRQLPEEGLKFMVYLQKENIIDESGMPKERFSAEFPKEGPSILRIQQVVRGDSAAYFCASSSAPNSPLHFGNGTRLTVT.

This clone was seen only a few times. The rearrangement joins TRBV12-3 or TRBV12-4 to TRBJ2-7; 7 bases fit TRBD1. V was clipped by 5 bases and J by 6 bases; unmatched bases: 7. The CDR3 contains 13 residues. The CDR3 loop is CASSATGESEQYF. For the CDR3, the DNA is TGTGCCAGCAGTGCCACAGGGGAGAGCGAGCAGTACTTC.